The present T cell receptor beta chain was sequenced within a study of blood T cell repertoires in COVID-19. The wider study: Collection of acute and convalescent COVID-19 samples took place in the United States, Italy and Spain. Sample material is recorded as cDNA or gDNA derived from T cells, B-cell-depleted T cells, or PBMCs.

This CDR3 has 13 residues. V was pared by 5 bases and J by 15 bases, with 17 bases between. Germline CDR1 reads MNHNY; CDR2 reads SVGAGI (reference sequence). In the original processing: Counts of nucleated cells, estimated from reference gene primer amplification, were obtained. Using immunoSEQ multiplex PCR, the repertoire was profiled, and TCRdb retains in-frame clones only, with some absent. The DNA gave D and trimming, while V, J and clone size come from that table. The top ten clones hold approximately 4.9% of a sample with roughly 260,000 clones, roughly 82% of them seen once. The clonotype was recovered from a woman older than 75 with active or convalescent COVID-19. The material sequenced was peripheral blood. The chain recombines TRBV6-6 with TRBJ1-6, with unresolved D. Here the CDR3 reads CASSTQALENLHF. The DNA of the CDR3 is TGTGCCAGCAGTACCCAGGCCCTTGAGAACCTCCACTTT.